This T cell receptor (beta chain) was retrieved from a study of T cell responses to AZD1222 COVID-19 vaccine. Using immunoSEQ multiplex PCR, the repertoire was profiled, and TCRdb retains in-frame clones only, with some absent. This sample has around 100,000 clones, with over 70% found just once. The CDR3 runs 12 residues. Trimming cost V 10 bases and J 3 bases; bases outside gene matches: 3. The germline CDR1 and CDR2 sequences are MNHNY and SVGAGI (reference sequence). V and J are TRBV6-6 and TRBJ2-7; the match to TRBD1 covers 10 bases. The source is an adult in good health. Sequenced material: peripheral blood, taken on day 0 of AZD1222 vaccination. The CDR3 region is CATRTGGYEQYF. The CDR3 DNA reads TGTGCCACCAGGACAGGGGGCTACGAGCAGTACTTC.